This record looks at one T cell receptor (beta chain) sequence and its context. Its specificity is not known. This entry comes from a study of Ad26.COV2.S vaccination and SARS-CoV-2 variants. Study-wide results and caveats: Recipients given vaccine exceeded placebo recipients in spike-specific TCR breadth. Recipients of either vaccine or placebo displayed similar breadth of non-spike TCRs. Post-vaccination breadth of spike-specific CD8+ and CD4+ T cell responses was reportedly substantial.

Germline CDR1 reads SGHNT; CDR2 reads YYREEE (reference sequence). J was trimmed by 1 base and V by 4 bases; bases with no gene match: 8. This CDR3 has 16 amino acids. TCRdb keeps only in-frame clones here, not all; method: immunoSEQ multiplex PCR. The sample lists 100,000 or so clones; around 82% were seen once. The chain couples TRBV5-4 to TRBJ1-2; TRBD1 aligns across 9 bases. The TCR sequence derives from a human donor who had recovered from COVID-19. Sequencing used peripheral blood, obtained after recovery from COVID-19. The CDR3 loop reads CASSPGTGLGNYGYTF. As DNA, the CDR3 is TGTGCCAGCAGCCCTGGGACAGGGTTGGGTAACTATGGCTACACCTTC.